These 3 T cell receptor beta chains came from one sample sequenced in a study of early T cells in non-severe SARS-CoV-2 infection. Each CDR3 protein is one row after TCRdb ran MiXCR on the 5' RACE reads. The sample lists tens of thousands of distinct CDR3 sequences; about 4.5% were seen once. The material sequenced was whole blood, taken at baseline. The source of these receptors is an adult who was a healthcare worker with PCR-confirmed SARS-CoV-2 infection or an uninfected control (not recorded which).

Remarks on this clonotype: It may be a read error: a sequence one base away is much more abundant. This CDR3 fails to terminate in the conserved phenylalanine or tryptophan, so it likely reflects a read error. The gene calls are TRBV5-4 and TRBJ1-1; 9 nucleotides line up with TRBD1. The germline gives CDR1 SGHNT, CDR2 YYREEE (reference sequence). The CDR3 totals 13 residues. The ends lost 5 bases at V and 9 bases at J; junction bases unmatched: 8. The CDR3 loop is CASRPTGTGKAFL. DNA for the CDR3: TGTGCCAGCAGACCGACCGGGACAGGGAAAGCTTTCCTT.

In this sample, this clonotype turned up many times. The chain couples TRBV6-5 to TRBJ1-1; D uncertain. CDR1 and CDR2 (germline): MNHEY, SVGAGI. CDR3 length: 16 amino acids. V gave up 6 bases and J gave up 1 base, with 18 bases separating them. CDR3 residues: CASRLTRNPRNTEAFF. CDR3 in DNA: TGTGCCAGCAGACTTACACGCAACCCGCGGAACACTGAAGCTTTCTTT.

This clonotype was seen repeatedly, ten times or more. The chain has TRBV5-1 and TRBJ1-1, with D hard to call. This CDR3 has 15 amino acids. Per the germline V gene, CDR1 is SGHRS and CDR2 is YFSETQ. V was clipped by 0 bases and J by 1 base, with 10 bases between them. The CDR3 spells CASSLVPETNTEAFF. CDR3 DNA: TGCGCCAGCAGCTTGGTTCCGGAAACGAACACTGAAGCTTTCTTT.